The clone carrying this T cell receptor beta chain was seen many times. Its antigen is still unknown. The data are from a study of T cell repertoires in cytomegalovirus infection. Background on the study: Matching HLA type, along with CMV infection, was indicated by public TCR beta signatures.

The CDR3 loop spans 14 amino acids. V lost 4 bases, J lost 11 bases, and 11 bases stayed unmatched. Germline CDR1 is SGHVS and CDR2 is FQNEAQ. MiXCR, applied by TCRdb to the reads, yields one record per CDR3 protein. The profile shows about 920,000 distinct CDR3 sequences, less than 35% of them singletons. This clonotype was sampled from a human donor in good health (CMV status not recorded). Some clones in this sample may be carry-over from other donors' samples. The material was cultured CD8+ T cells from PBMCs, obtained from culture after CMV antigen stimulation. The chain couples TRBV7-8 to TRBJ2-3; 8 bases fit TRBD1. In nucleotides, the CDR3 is TGTGCCAGCAGCTCCACCCCCGGACAGGGTGTGCAGTATTTT. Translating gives CASSSTPGQGVQYF.